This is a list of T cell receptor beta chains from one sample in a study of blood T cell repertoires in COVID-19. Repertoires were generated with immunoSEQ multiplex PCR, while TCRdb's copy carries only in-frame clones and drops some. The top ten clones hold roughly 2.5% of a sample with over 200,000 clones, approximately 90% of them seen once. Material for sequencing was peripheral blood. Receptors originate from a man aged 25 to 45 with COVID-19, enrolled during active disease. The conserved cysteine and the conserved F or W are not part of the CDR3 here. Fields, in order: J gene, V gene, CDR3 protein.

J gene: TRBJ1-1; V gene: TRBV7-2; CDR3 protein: ASSRDRVEAF
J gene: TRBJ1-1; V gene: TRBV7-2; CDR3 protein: ASSLGQGALNTEAF
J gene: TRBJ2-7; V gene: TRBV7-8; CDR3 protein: ASSLGRAGEQY
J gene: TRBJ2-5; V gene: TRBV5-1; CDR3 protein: ASSDSVGTGKQETQY
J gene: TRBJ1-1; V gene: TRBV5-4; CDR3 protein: ASSWGGGSTEAF
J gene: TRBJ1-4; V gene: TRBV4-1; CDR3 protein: ASSHPGKGRDEKLF
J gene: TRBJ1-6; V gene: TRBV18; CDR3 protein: ASSPLSYNSPLH
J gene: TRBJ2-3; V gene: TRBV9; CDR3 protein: ASSVAGLAGVSDTQY
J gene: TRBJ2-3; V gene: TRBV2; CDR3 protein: ASRRLAGESDTQY
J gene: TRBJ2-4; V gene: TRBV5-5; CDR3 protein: ASSSGLAKNIQY
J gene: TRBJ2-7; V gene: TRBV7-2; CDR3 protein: ASSLVPLARGLYKQY
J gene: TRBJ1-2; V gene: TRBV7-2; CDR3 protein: ASSFDRDYGYT
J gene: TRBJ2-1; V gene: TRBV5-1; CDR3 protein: ASSLRSASYNEQF
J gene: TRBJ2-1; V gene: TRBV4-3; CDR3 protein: ASSQDQGTTAYNEQF
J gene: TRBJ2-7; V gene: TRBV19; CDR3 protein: ASSATGPGIYEQY
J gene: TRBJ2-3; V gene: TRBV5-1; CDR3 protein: ASSLVASGRAGTDTQY
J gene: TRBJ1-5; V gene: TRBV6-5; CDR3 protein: ASSSFPGEGNQPQH
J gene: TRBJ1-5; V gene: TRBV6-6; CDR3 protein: ASGTTGPQPQH
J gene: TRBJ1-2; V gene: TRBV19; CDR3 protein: ASSIDIGDGLYGYT
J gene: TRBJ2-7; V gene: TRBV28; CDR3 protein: ASSLHPGVPSLTYEQY
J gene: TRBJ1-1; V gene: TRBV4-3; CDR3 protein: ASSQGPGGSTEAF
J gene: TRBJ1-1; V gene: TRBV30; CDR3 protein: AWSVRDTEAF
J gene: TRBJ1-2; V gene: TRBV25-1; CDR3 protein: ASSEYPRKCGYT
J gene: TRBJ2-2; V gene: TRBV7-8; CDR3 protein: ASSNRRQGLGTGELF
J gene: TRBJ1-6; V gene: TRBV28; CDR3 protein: ASREPMGSPLH
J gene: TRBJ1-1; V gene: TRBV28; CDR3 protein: ASRIQGRSGNTEAF
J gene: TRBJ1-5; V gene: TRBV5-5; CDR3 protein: ASSFETYQPQH
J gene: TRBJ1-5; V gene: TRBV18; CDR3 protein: ASSPRSGQGNWQPQH
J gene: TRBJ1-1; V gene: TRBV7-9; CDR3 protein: SSVRTMNTEAF
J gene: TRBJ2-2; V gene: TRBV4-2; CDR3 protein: ASSPRTSGRFGELF
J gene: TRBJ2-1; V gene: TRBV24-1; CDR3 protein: ATSGRGNEQF
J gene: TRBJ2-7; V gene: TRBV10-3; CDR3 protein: AISEGTGKIYEQY
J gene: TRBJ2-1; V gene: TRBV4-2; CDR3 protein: ASSRFTGTSDRSYNEQF
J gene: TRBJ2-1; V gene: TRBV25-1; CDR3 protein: ASSDYFTSGYNEQF
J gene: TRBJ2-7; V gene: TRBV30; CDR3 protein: AWTGGWLTSYEQY
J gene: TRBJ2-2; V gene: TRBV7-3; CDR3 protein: ASSLRLAGGSGTGELF
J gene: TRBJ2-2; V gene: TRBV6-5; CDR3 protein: ASSGTSGNTGELF
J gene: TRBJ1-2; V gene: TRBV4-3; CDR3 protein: ASSQVSRTAYGYT
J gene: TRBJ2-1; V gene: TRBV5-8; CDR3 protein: ASSRQNEQF
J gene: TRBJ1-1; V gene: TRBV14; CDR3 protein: ASSLQTGGTEAF
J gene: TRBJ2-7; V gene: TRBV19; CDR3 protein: ASSSDRVGEQY
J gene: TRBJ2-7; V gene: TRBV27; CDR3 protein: ASTRAGLLYEQY
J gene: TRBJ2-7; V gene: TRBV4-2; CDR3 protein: ASSQEPSGGTRGYEQY
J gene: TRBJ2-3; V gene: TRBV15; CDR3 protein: ATSRGDFSPTDTQY
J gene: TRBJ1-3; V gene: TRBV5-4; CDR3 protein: ASSSGQPGSGNTIY
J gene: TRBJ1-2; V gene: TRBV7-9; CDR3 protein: ASSLITGQAKNGYT
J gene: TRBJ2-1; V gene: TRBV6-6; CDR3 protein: ASSYSRTGYNEQF
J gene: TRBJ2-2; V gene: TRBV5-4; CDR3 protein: ASSLNRGSNTGELF
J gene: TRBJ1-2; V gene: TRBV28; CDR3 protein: ASRLQGARGYT
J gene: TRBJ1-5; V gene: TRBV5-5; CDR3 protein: ASSLTPNQPQH
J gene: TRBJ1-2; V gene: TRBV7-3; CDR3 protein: ASSLGSGDGYT
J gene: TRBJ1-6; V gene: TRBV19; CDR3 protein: ASSIDVGGNSPLH
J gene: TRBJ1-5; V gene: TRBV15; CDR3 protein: ATSSEGLSNQPQH
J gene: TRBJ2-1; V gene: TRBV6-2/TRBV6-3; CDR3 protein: ASSYNFNFFGGEQF